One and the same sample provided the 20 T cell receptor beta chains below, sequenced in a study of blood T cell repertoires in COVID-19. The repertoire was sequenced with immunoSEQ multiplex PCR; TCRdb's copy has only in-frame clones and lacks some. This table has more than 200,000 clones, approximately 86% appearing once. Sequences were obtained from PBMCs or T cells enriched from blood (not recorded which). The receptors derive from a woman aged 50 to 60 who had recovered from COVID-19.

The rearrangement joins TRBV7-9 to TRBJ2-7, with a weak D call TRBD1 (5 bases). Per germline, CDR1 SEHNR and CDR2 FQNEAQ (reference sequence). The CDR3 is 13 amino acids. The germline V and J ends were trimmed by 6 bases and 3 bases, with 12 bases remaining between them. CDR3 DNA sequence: TGTGCCAGCAGAAACCAGGGTGACTACGAGCAGTACTTC. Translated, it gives CASRNQGDYEQYF.

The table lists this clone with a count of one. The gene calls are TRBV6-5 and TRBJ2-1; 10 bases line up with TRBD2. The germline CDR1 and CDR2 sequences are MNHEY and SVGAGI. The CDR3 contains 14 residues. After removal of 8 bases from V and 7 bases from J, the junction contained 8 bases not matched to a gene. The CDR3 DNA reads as TGTGCCAGCGGACCTAGCGGGAGACGGAATGAGCAGTTCTTC. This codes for CASGPSGRRNEQFF.

The CDR3 protein is CASVGTGKGYEQYF. In nucleotides, the CDR3 is TGTGCCAGCGTAGGGACAGGGAAGGGCTACGAGCAGTACTTC. The chain joins TRBV28 to TRBJ2-7; the match to TRBD1 covers 9 bases. Trimming cost V 8 bases and J 3 bases; bases outside gene matches: 8. Germline V gives CDR1 MDHEN, CDR2 SYDVKM. The CDR3 is 14 amino acids.

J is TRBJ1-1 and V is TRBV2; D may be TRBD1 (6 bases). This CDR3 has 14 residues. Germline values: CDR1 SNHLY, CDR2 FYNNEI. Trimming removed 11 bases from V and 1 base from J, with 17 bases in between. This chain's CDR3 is CAGTYVRGNTEAFF. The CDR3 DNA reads TGTGCCGGTACTTATGTCAGGGGGAACACTGAAGCTTTCTTT.

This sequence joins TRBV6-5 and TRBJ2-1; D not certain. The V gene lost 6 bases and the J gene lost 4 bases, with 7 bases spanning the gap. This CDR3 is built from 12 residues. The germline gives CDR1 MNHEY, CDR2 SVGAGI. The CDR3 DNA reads TGTGCCAGCAGCGATCGGTACAATGAGCAGTTCTTC. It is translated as CASSDRYNEQFF.

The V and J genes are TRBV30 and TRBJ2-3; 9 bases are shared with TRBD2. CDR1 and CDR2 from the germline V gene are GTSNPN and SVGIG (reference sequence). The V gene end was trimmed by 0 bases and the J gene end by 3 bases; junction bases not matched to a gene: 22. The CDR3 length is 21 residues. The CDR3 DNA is TGTGCCTGGAGTGTACGGGTACTAGGGCTAGCGGGAAGTAGGCTAACAGATACGCAGTATTTT. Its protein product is CAWSVRVLGLAGSRLTDTQYF.

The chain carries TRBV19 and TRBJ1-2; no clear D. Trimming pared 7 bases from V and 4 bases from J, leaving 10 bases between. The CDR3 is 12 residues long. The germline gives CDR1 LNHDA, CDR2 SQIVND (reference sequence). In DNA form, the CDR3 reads TGTGCCAGTATTGCAGGAGGCTATGGCTACACCTTC. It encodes CASIAGGYGYTF. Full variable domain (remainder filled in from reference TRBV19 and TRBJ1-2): DGGITQSPKYLFRKEGQNVTLSCEQNLNHDAMYWYRQDPGQGLRLIYYSQIVNDFQKGDIAEGYSVSREKKESFPLTVTSAQKNPTAFYLCASIAGGYGYTFGSGTRLTVV.

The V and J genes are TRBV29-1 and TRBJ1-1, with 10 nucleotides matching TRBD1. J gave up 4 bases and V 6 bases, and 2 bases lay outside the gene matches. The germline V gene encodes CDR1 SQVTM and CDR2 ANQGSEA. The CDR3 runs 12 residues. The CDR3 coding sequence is TGCAGCGTGGACAGGGGGTTCACTGAAGCTTTCTTT. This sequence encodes CSVDRGFTEAFF. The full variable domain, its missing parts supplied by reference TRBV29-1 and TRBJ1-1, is SAVISQKPSRDICQRGTSLTIQCQVDSQVTMMFWYRQQPGQSLTLIATANQGSEATYESGFVIDKFPISRPNLTFSTLTVSNMSPEDSSIYLCSVDRGFTEAFFGQGTRLTVV.

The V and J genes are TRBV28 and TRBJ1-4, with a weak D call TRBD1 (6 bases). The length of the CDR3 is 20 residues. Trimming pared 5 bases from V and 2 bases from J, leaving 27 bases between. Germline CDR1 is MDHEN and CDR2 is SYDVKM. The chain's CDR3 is CASSIPPGHLRGATNEKLFF. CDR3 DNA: TGTGCCAGCAGTATACCTCCGGGACACCTCAGAGGGGCGACTAATGAAAAACTGTTTTTT.

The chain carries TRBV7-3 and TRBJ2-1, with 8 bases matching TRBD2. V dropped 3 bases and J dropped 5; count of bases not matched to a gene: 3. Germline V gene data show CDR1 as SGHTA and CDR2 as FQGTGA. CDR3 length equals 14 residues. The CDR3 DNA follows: TGTGCCAGCAGCTTTAGCGGGATTCACAATGAGCAGTTCTTC. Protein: CASSFSGIHNEQFF.

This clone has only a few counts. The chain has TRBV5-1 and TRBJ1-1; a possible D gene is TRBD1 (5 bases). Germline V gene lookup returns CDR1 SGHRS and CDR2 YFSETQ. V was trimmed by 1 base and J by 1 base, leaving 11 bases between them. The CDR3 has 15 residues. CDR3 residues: CASSLSSGRNTEAFF. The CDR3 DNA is TGCGCCAGCAGCTTGTCCTCAGGGCGGAACACTGAAGCTTTCTTT.

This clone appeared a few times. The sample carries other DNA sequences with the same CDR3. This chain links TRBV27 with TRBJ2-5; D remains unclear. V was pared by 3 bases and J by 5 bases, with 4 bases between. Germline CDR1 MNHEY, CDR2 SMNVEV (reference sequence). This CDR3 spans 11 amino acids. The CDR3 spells CASSFEETQYF. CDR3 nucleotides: TGTGCCAGCAGTTTCGAGGAGACCCAGTACTTC.

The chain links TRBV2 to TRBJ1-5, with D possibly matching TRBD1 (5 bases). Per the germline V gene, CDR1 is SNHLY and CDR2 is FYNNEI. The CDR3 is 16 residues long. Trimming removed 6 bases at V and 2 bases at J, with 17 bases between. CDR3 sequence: CASSPGGYGGNQPQHF. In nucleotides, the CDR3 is TGTGCCAGCAGCCCCGGGGGGTATGGCGGCAATCAGCCCCAGCATTTT.

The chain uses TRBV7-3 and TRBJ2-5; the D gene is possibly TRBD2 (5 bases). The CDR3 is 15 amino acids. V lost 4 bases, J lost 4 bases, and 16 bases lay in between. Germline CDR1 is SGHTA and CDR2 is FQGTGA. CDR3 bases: TGTGCCAGCAGCTCCGTTGCCGGAGGTATAGAGACCCAGTACTTC. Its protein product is CASSSVAGGIETQYF.

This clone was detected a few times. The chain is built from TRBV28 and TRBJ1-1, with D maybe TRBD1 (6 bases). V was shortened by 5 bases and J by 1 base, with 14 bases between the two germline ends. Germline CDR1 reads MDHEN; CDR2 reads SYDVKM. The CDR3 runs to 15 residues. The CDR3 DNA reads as TGTGCCAGCAGTAAAACAGGGTACCAGAACACTGAAGCTTTCTTT. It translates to CASSKTGYQNTEAFF.

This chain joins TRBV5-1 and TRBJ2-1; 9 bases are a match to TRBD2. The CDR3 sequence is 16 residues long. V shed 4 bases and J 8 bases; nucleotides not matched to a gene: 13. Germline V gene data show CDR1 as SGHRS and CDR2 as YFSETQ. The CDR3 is CASSPSGTSLFDEQFF. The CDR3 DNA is TGCGCCAGCAGCCCGTCCGGGACTAGCCTATTCGATGAGCAGTTCTTC. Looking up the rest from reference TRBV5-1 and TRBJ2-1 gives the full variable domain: KAGVTQTPRYLIKTRGQQVTLSCSPISGHRSVSWYQQTPGQGLQFLFEYFSETQRNKGNFPGRFSGRQFSNSRSEMNVSTLELGDSALYLCASSPSGTSLFDEQFFGPGTRLTVL.

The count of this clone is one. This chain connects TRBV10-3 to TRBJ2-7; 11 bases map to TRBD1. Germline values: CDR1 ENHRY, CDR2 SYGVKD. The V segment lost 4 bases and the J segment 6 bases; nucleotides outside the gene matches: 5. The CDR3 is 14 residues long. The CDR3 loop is CAISGDRGGSEQYF. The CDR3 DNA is TGTGCCATCAGTGGGGACAGGGGGGGCTCCGAGCAGTACTTC.

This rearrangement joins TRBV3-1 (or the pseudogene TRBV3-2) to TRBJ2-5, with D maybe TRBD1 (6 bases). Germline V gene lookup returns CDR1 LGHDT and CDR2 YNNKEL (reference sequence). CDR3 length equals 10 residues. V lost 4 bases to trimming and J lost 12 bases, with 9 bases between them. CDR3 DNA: TGTGCCAGCAGCCGGGACAAGAAGTACTTC. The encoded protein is CASSRDKKYF.

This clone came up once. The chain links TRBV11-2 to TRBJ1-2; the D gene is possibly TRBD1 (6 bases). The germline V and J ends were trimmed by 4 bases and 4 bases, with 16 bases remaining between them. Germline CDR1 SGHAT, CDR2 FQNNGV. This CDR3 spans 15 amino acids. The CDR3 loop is CASSSYREPFYGYTF. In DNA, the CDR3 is TGTGCCAGCAGCTCCTACAGGGAGCCTTTCTATGGCTACACCTTC.

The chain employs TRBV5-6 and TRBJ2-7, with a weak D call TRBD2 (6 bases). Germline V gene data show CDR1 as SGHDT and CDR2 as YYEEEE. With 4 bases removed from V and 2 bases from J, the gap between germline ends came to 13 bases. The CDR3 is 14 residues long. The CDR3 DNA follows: TGTGCCAGCAGCAAGGGACTTCAACCCTACGAGCAGTACTTC. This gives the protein CASSKGLQPYEQYF.